This TCR beta chain was identified during a study of blood T cell repertoires in COVID-19. At the level of the study: Both acute and convalescent COVID-19 samples were obtained from the United States, Italy and Spain.

Measured with immunoSEQ multiplex PCR; TCRdb has only the in-frame clones, and not every one. This sample yields 15,000 to 20,000 clones, of which approximately 85% are seen a single time; approximately 15% belongs to the top ten. The CDR3 runs to 14 residues. The germline gives CDR1 MNHEY, CDR2 SVGAGI. V was cut by 0 bases and J by 3 bases, with 8 bases left in between. This receptor was taken from a man aged 40-55 years with active or convalescent COVID-19. Source material: peripheral blood. This chain links TRBV6-5 with TRBJ1-1; the D gene is possibly TRBD1 (6 bases). CDR3 protein: CASSYSNRDTEAFF. CDR3 nucleotide sequence: TGTGCCAGCAGTTACTCGAACAGGGACACTGAAGCTTTCTTT.